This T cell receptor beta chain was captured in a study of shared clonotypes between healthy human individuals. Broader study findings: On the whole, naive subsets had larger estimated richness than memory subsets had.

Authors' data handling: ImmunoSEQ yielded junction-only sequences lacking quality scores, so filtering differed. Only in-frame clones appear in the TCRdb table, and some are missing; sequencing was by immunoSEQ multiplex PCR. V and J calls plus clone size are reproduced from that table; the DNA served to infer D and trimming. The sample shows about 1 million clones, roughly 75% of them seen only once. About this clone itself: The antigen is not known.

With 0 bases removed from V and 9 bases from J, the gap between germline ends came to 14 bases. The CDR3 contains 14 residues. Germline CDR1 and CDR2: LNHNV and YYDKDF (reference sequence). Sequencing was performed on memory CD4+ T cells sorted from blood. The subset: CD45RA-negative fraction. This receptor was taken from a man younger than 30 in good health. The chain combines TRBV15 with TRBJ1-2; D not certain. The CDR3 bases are TGTGCCACCAGCAGAGACAAGGCATCGTTTCGCTACACCTTC. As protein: CATSRDKASFRYTF.